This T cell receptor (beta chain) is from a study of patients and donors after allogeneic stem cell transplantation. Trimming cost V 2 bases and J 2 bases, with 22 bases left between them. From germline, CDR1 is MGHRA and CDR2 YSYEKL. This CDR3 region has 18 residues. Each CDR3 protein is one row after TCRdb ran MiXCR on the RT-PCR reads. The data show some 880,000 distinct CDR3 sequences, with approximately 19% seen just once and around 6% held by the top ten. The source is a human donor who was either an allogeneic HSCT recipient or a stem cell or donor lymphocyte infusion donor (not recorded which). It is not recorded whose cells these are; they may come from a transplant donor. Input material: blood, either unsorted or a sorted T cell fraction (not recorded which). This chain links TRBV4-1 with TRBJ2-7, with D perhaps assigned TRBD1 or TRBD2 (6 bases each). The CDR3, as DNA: TGCGCCAGCAGCCAACTGGGTGGTGGGGGGACAACAACCTACGAGCAGTACTTC. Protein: CASSQLGGGGTTTYEQYF.